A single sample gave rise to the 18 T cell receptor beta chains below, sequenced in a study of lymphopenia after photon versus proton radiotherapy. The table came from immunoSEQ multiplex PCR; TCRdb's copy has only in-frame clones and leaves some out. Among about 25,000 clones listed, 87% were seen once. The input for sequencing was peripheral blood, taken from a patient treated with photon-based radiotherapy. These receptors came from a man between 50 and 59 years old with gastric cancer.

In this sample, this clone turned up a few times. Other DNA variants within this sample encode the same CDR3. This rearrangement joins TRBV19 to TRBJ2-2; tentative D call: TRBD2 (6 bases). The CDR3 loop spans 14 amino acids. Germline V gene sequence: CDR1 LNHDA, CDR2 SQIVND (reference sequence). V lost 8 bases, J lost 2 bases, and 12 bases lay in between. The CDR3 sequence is CASWDSRNTGELFF. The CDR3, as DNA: TGTGCCAGTTGGGACTCCCGAAACACCGGGGAGCTGTTTTTT.

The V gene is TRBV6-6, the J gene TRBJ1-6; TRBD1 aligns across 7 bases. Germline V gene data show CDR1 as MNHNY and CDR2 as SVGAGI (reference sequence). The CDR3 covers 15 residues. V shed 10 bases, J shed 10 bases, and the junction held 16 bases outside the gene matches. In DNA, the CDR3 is TGTGCCACCAAAATCGAAGGGGGCTTCGCGTCACCCCTCCACTTT. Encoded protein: CATKIEGGFASPLHF.

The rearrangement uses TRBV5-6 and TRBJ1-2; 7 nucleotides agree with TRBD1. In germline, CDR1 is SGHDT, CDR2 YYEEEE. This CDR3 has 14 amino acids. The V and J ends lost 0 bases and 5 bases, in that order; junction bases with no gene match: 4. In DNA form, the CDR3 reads TGTGCCAGCAGCTTGGTAGGGGGCGGGTATGGCTACACCTTC. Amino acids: CASSLVGGGYGYTF.

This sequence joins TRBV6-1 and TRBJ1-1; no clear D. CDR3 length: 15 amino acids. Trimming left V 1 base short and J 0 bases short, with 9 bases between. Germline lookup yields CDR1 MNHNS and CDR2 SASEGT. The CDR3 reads CASSEGKGMNTEAFF. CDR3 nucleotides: TGTGCCAGCAGTGAAGGTAAGGGCATGAACACTGAAGCTTTCTTT.

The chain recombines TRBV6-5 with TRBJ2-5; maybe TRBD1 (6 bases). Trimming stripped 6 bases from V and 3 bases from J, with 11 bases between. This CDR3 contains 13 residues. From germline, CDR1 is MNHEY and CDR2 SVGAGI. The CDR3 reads CASSPGQKETQYF. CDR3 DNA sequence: TGTGCCAGCAGCCCAGGACAGAAAGAGACCCAGTACTTC.

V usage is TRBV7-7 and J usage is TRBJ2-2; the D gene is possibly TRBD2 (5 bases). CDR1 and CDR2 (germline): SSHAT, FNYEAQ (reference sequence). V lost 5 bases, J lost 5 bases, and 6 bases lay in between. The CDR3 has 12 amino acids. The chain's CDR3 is CASSRGTGELFF. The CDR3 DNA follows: TGTGCCAGCAGCCGGGGAACCGGGGAGCTGTTTTTT.

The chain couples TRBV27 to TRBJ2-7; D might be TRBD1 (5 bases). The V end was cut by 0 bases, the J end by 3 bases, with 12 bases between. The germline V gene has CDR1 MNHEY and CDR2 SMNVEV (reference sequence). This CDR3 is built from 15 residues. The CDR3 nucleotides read TGTGCCAGCAGTTTATCACGAGACAGAATCTACGAGCAGTACTTC. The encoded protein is CASSLSRDRIYEQYF.

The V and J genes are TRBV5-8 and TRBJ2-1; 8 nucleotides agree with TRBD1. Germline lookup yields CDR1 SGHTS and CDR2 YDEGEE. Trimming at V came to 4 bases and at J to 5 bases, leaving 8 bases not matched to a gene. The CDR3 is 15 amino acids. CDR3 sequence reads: CASSGHRGSNNEQFF. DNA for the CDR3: TGTGCCAGCAGCGGGCACAGGGGGTCCAACAATGAGCAGTTCTTC.

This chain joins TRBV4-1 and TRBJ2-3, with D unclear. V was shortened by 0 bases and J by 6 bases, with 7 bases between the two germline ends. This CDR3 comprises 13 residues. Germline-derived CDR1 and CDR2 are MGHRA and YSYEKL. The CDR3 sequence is CASSQDRLDTQYF. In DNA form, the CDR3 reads TGCGCCAGCAGCCAAGATCGGCTCGATACGCAGTATTTT.

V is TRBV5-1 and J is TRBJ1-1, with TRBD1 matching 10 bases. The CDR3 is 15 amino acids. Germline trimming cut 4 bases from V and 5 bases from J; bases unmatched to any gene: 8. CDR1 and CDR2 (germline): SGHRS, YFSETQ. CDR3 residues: CASSRDRGIWTEAFF. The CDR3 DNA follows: TGCGCCAGCAGCCGGGACAGGGGAATATGGACTGAAGCTTTCTTT.

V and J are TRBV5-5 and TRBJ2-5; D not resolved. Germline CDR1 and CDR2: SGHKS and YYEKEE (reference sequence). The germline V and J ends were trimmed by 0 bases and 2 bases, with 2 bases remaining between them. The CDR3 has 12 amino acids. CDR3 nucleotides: TGTGCCAGCAGCTTGGGGCAAGAGACCCAGTACTTC. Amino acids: CASSLGQETQYF.

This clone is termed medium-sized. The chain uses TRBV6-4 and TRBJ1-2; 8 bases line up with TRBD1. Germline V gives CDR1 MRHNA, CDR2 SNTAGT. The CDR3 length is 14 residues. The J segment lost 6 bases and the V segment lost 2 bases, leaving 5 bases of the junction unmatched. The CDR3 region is CASSDGGQVNGYTF. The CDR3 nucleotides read TGTGCCAGCAGTGACGGGGGACAGGTGAATGGCTACACCTTC.

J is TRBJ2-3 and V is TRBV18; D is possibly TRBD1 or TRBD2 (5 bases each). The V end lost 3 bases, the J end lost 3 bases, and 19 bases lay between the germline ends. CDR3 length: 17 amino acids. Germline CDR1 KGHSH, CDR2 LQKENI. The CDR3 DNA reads TGTGCCAGCTCACCCGGGACGATAAATTATAGGACAGATACGCAGTATTTT. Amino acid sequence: CASSPGTINYRTDTQYF. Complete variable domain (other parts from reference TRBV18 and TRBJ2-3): NAGVMQNPRHLVRRRGQEARLRCSPMKGHSHVYWYRQLPEEGLKFMVYLQKENIIDESGMPKERFSAEFPKEGPSILRIQQVVRGDSAAYFCASSPGTINYRTDTQYFGPGTRLTVL.

The CDR3 DNA sequence: TGCGCCAGCAGGCGAGACAGGATAAACTCCTACAATGAGCAGTTCTTC. It specifies CASRRDRINSYNEQFF. The chain combines TRBV23-1 with TRBJ2-1, with D perhaps matching TRBD1 (6 bases). TRBV23-1 is given ORF status, its function remaining uncertain. V lost 6 bases and J 0 bases, leaving 15 bases between the germline ends. The CDR3 loop spans 16 amino acids.

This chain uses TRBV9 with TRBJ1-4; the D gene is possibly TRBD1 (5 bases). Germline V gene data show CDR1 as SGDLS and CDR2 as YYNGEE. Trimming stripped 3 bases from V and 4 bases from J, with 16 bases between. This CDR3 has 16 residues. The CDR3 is CASSARPGLRNEKLFF. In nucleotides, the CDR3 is TGTGCCAGCAGCGCCCGTCCGGGACTTCGTAATGAAAAACTGTTTTTT.

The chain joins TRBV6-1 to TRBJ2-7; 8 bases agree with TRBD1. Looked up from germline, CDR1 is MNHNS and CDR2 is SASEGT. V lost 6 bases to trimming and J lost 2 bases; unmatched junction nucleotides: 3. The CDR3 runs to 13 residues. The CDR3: CASSPTGAYEQYV. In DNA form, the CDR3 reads TGTGCCAGCAGCCCGACAGGGGCCTACGAGCAGTACGTC.

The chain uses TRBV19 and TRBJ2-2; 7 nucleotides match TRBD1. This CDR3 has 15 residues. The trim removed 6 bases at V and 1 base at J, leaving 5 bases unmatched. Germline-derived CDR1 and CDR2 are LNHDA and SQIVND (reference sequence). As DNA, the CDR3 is TGTGCCAGTAGCCCCCGGACAGGGAACACCGGGGAGCTGTTTTTT. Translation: CASSPRTGNTGELFF.

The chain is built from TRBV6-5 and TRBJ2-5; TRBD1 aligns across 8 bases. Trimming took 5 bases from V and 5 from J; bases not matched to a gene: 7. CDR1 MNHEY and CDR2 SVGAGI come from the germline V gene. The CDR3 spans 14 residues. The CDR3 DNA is TGTGCCAGCAGTGACGTTGCAGGGGGCGAGACCCAGTACTTC. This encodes CASSDVAGGETQYF.